The 24 T cell receptor beta chains reported below all come from one sample, sequenced in a study of blood T cell repertoires in COVID-19 (TCRdb year 2020). The library relied on the immunoSEQ multiplex PCR assay. Drawn from immuneACCESS, this table holds only the in-frame rearrangements with V and J called that TCRdb kept. Clones are partly lost; checked studies trace under half to an unresolved V gene and leave the rest unexplained. The sample records roughly 250,000 clones, roughly nine tenths of which are singletons. Together, the top ten hold around 2% of the sample. The specimen was PBMCs or T cells enriched from blood (not recorded which). These receptors were taken from a young woman who had recovered from COVID-19.

The chain is built from TRBV5-1 and TRBJ1-3; 8 bases fit TRBD1. Germline-derived CDR1 and CDR2 are SGHRS and YFSETQ. V lost 0 bases to trimming and J lost 0 bases; unmatched junction nucleotides: 2. This CDR3 is built from 16 residues. The CDR3, as DNA: TGCGCCAGCAGCTTGGGGCAGGGGGCCTCTGGAAACACCATATATTTT. Protein product: CASSLGQGASGNTIYF.

The V and J genes are TRBV27 and TRBJ2-1; TRBD2 is a possible D gene (7 bases). Trimming took off 2 bases at V and 6 bases at J, with 11 bases between the two ends. Germline V gives CDR1 MNHEY, CDR2 SMNVEV (reference sequence). The CDR3 has 14 residues. CDR3 sequence reads: CASSLRGGSNEQFF. The CDR3 coding sequence is TGTGCCAGCAGTTTAAGGGGGGGAAGCAATGAGCAGTTCTTC.

This chain uses TRBV2 with TRBJ1-6; D is undetermined. V dropped 1 base and J dropped 7 bases, with 14 bases sitting between them. The CDR3 runs 16 residues. The V gene's germline CDR1 is SNHLY and CDR2 FYNNEI. The CDR3 sequence is CASSEVTAGSNSPLHF. The DNA of the CDR3 is TGTGCCAGCAGTGAAGTAACAGCGGGGTCCAATTCACCCCTCCACTTT.

This rearrangement joins TRBV3-1 (or the pseudogene TRBV3-2) to TRBJ1-6; 8 bases are shared with TRBD1. This CDR3 region has 13 residues. Germline CDR1 LGHDT, CDR2 YNNKEL (reference sequence). With V trimmed by 6 bases and J by 8 bases, 3 bases remained unmatched. Here the CDR3 reads CASRDRVDSPLHF. CDR3 bases: TGTGCCAGCAGGGACAGGGTAGATTCACCCCTCCACTTT.

The J gene is TRBJ1-5, the V gene TRBV3-1 (or the pseudogene TRBV3-2), with TRBD1 identical over 7 bases. The CDR3 is 13 residues long. Looked up from germline, CDR1 is LGHDT and CDR2 is YNNKEL (reference sequence). J was trimmed by 5 bases and V by 6 bases; bases with no gene match: 4. The CDR3 sequence is CASSITGDQPQHF. The DNA of the CDR3 is TGTGCCAGCAGTATAACAGGGGATCAGCCCCAGCATTTT.

The chain couples TRBV12-5 to TRBJ1-1, with D tentatively TRBD1 (6 bases). This CDR3 spans 14 amino acids. V lost 3 bases and J lost 5, with 13 bases in between. CDR1 is LGHNT, CDR2 FRNRAP, per germline. The CDR3 coding sequence is TGTGCTAGTGGTTTCGGGACAATTGGAACTGAAGCTTTCTTT. Residues: CASGFGTIGTEAFF.

This chain links TRBV28 with TRBJ2-7; TRBD1 matches at 9 bases. The CDR3 has 15 amino acids. Losses at the gene ends were 5 bases for V and 3 bases for J; bases not matched to a gene: 8. Germline V lookup: CDR1 MDHEN, CDR2 SYDVKM. CDR3 loop: CASSIGQGKNYEQYF. The CDR3 coding sequence is TGTGCCAGCAGTATTGGACAGGGGAAAAACTACGAGCAGTACTTC. The variable domain in full, with the rest retrieved from reference TRBV28 and TRBJ2-7, is DVKVTQSSRYLVKRTGEKVFLECVQDMDHENMFWYRQDPGLGLRLIYFSYDVKMKEKGDIPEGYSVSREKKERFSLILESASTNQTSMYLCASSIGQGKNYEQYFGPGTRLTVT.

The rearrangement links TRBV19 to TRBJ2-4; tentative D call: TRBD2 (6 bases). This CDR3 spans 11 amino acids. Germline loops: CDR1 LNHDA, CDR2 SQIVND (reference sequence). Trimming stripped 9 bases from V and 15 bases from J, with 18 bases between. The CDR3 sequence is CASNAGGALYF. The CDR3 bases are TGTGCCAGCAACGCCGGCGGGGCACTGTACTTC.

This chain links TRBV5-1 with TRBJ1-1, with 9 bases identical to TRBD1. The CDR3 covers 14 residues. CDR1 is SGHRS and CDR2 is YFSETQ in the germline V gene. J gave up 8 bases and V 2 bases, and 7 bases lay outside the gene matches. CDR3 residues: CASSLSYRGLEAFF. The CDR3 nucleotides are TGCGCCAGCAGCTTATCTTACAGGGGGCTAGAAGCTTTCTTT.

This chain connects TRBV28 to TRBJ2-7, with 10 bases matching TRBD1. The trim removed 2 bases at V and 6 bases at J, leaving 7 bases unmatched. The CDR3 loop spans 15 amino acids. CDR1 and CDR2 (germline): MDHEN, SYDVKM. The CDR3 sequence is CASSLEDRGLSEQYF. DNA of the CDR3: TGTGCCAGCAGTTTAGAGGACAGGGGGTTATCCGAGCAGTACTTC.

Points on this clone: At one boundary the junction diverges from the germline segment, which might be a read error. The genes are TRBV7-7 and TRBJ2-5, with D hard to call. CDR3 length: 15 residues. Germline V lookup: CDR1 SSHAT, CDR2 FNYEAQ (reference sequence). The DNA for the CDR3 is TGTGCTAGCAGCTTATATTCCTGGCCCCAAGAGACCCAGTACTTC. Protein: CASSLYSWPQETQYF.

The V call is TRBV19, the J call TRBJ2-5; the match to TRBD1 covers 9 bases. This CDR3 is 15 amino acids long. Per the germline V gene, CDR1 is LNHDA and CDR2 is SQIVND (reference sequence). Trimming took 5 bases from V and 4 from J; bases not matched to a gene: 8. CDR3: CASSLGQGVGETQYF. CDR3 DNA sequence: TGTGCCAGTAGTTTGGGACAGGGCGTAGGAGAGACCCAGTACTTC.

The chain is built from TRBV11-1 and TRBJ2-7, with 7 bases identical to TRBD1. Germline assignment: CDR1 SGHAT and CDR2 FQDESV (reference sequence). The ends lost 2 bases at V and 6 bases at J; junction bases unmatched: 1. This CDR3 spans 12 amino acids. As DNA, the CDR3 is TGTGCCAGCAGCTTAACAGGGGTCGAGCAGTACTTC. Translating gives CASSLTGVEQYF.

This chain joins TRBV30 and TRBJ2-1; no clear D gene. V was pared by 1 base and J by 4 bases, with 8 bases between. Germline assignment: CDR1 GTSNPN and CDR2 SVGIG (reference sequence). CDR3 size: 13 residues. The CDR3 reads CAWSGLPYNEQFF. The CDR3 coding sequence is TGTGCCTGGAGTGGGCTCCCGTACAATGAGCAGTTCTTC. Full variable domain (rest looked up from reference TRBV30 and TRBJ2-1): SQTIHQWPATLVQPVGSPLSLECTVEGTSNPNLYWYRQAAGRGLQLLFYSVGIGQISSEVPQNLSASRPQDRQFILSSKKLLLSDSGFYLCAWSGLPYNEQFFGPGTRLTVL.

The chain carries TRBV13 and TRBJ2-7, with TRBD1 as a possible D gene (6 bases). V shed 4 bases and J shed 2 bases, with 12 bases lying between them. The CDR3 spans 14 residues. CDR1 PRHDT and CDR2 FYEKMQ come from the germline V gene (reference sequence). The DNA of the CDR3 is TGTGCCAGCAGCTACAGGGTACCGCCCTACGAGCAGTACTTC. Translating gives CASSYRVPPYEQYF.

The chain recombines TRBV5-1 with TRBJ1-2; 7 nucleotides line up with TRBD1. CDR1 and CDR2 (germline): SGHRS, YFSETQ. V gave up 3 bases and J gave up 2 bases; unmatched junction bases: 4. The CDR3 has 14 amino acids. The CDR3 region is CASSSLQGNYGYTF. CDR3 DNA sequence: TGCGCCAGCAGCTCACTACAGGGGAACTATGGCTACACCTTC. Based on the CDR3 plus reference TRBV5-1 and TRBJ1-2, the full variable domain is KAGVTQTPRYLIKTRGQQVTLSCSPISGHRSVSWYQQTPGQGLQFLFEYFSETQRNKGNFPGRFSGRQFSNSRSEMNVSTLELGDSALYLCASSSLQGNYGYTFGSGTRLTVV.

This chain joins TRBV6-5 and TRBJ1-4; TRBD1 is a possible D gene (5 bases). V lost 7 bases and J lost 8, with 17 bases in between. Germline loops: CDR1 MNHEY, CDR2 SVGAGI. The CDR3 loop spans 14 amino acids. CDR3 protein: CASTPQGYPEKLFF. DNA of the CDR3: TGTGCCAGCACCCCCCAGGGCTATCCAGAAAAACTGTTTTTT.

The chain links TRBV2 to TRBJ1-5; 8 nucleotides match TRBD1. The CDR3 totals 14 residues. CDR1 is SNHLY and CDR2 is FYNNEI in the germline V gene. With 7 bases clipped from V and 5 bases from J, the junction kept 7 bases outside the gene matches. The CDR3 reads CASMRQGADQPQHF. CDR3 nucleotides: TGTGCCAGCATGCGGCAGGGGGCAGATCAGCCCCAGCATTTT.

The chain employs TRBV10-3 and TRBJ2-1; TRBD2 is a possible D gene (6 bases). With 7 bases removed from V and 2 bases from J, the gap between germline ends came to 18 bases. The CDR3 has 16 residues. CDR1 and CDR2 from the germline V gene are ENHRY and SYGVKD. CDR3 in DNA: TGTGCCATCACCTTGGGTGGGAGGAGCCCCTACAATGAGCAGTTCTTC. Translation: CAITLGGRSPYNEQFF.

The chain couples TRBV6-5 to TRBJ2-7; 8 bases map to TRBD1. This CDR3 has 14 residues. Trimming cost V 2 bases and J 3 bases; bases outside gene matches: 3. CDR1 MNHEY and CDR2 SVGAGI come from the germline V gene. The CDR3 DNA reads as TGTGCCAGCAGTTACGTACAGGGGGTCTACGAGCAGTACTTC. Translating gives CASSYVQGVYEQYF.

V is TRBV28 and J is TRBJ2-2, with 16 bases aligning to TRBD2. V gave up 6 bases and J gave up 4 bases; unmatched junction bases: 8. The CDR3 covers 18 residues. The germline gives CDR1 MDHEN, CDR2 SYDVKM. In DNA form, the CDR3 reads TGTGCCAGCAGCTCCCCCGGGACTAGCGGGGGGGCCACCGGGGAGCTGTTTTTT. Translation: CASSSPGTSGGATGELFF.

The V gene is TRBV19, the J gene TRBJ1-1; maybe TRBD1 (6 bases). CDR1 is LNHDA, CDR2 SQIVND, per germline (reference sequence). V was shortened by 7 bases and J by 5 bases, with 17 bases between the two germline ends. This CDR3 region has 14 residues. The CDR3 DNA sequence: TGTGCCAGTACCTCTCAGGGGTCCGGAACTGAAGCTTTCTTT. Residues: CASTSQGSGTEAFF.

The chain is built from TRBV2 and TRBJ1-5; D may be TRBD1 (5 bases). V lost 7 bases and J lost 6, with 13 bases in between. This CDR3 is 13 amino acids long. Germline V gives CDR1 SNHLY, CDR2 FYNNEI. The chain's CDR3 is CASKKGLGQPQHF. The DNA of the CDR3 is TGTGCCAGCAAAAAGGGGCTGGGTCAGCCCCAGCATTTT.

This chain links TRBV18 with TRBJ1-6, with 9 bases identical to TRBD1. Germline CDR1 and CDR2: KGHSH and LQKENI. This CDR3 is 15 amino acids long. Trimming at V came to 2 bases and at J to 6 bases, leaving 2 bases not matched to a gene. The CDR3 loop is CASSPGTGINSPLHF. CDR3 bases: TGTGCCAGCTCACCAGGGACAGGGATTAATTCACCCCTCCACTTT.